This T cell receptor (beta chain) was recorded in a study of cytomegalovirus exposure and HLA in healthy donors. Whole-study results and caveats: TCR beta V segments were, for the most part, productive about 87% or about 30% of the time in an earlier analysis. Some public TCRs appeared in many individuals, while most sequences were rare. The sole available immune exposure information was CMV serostatus.

Each of the donors was a healthy bone marrow donor. Concerning this clone itself: Its antigen remains unidentified.

Primers: 60 Vbeta forward and 13 Jbeta reverse. Measured with immunoSEQ multiplex PCR; TCRdb has only the in-frame clones, and not every one. The repertoire holds about 160,000 clones, approximately 84% seen once, with 1.3% in the top ten. This clonotype originated in a man in his fifties or sixties in good health and CMV-seropositive. The sequenced material came from PBMCs.

The CDR3 spells CASSLLTSGTEQYF. CDR3 bases: TGCGCCAGCAGCTTGCTGACTAGCGGTACCGAGCAGTACTTC. The V call is TRBV5-1, the J call TRBJ2-7; the match to TRBD2 covers 9 bases. CDR1 and CDR2 from the germline V gene are SGHRS and YFSETQ. The CDR3 sequence is 14 residues long. J was trimmed by 6 bases and V by 1 base; bases with no gene match: 5.